These 8 T cell receptor beta chains originate from one sample sequenced in a study of response to subunit inactivated influenza vaccine. TCRdb ran MiXCR on the RT-PCR reads and lists one entry per CDR3 protein. The data show a few hundred thousand distinct CDR3 sequences, 14% seen once. Sample: PBMCs from blood, taken 12 days after vaccination. All receptors derive from a man between 45 and 60 years old who received an inactivated influenza vaccine.

The J gene is TRBJ1-5, the V gene TRBV4-2, with D tentatively TRBD1 (6 bases). The V end was cut by 0 bases, the J end by 1 base, with 7 bases between. From germline, CDR1 is LGHNA and CDR2 YNFKEQ. CDR3 size: 15 residues. The CDR3 sequence: CASSQEQGSNQPQHF. CDR3 sequence (DNA): TGTGCCAGCAGCCAAGAGCAGGGGAGCAATCAGCCCCAGCATTTT.

The V gene is TRBV20-1, the J gene TRBJ1-5, with D maybe TRBD1 (6 bases). Deletions cut 6 bases from V and 0 bases from J, with 18 bases between. The V gene's germline CDR1 is DFQATT and CDR2 SNEGSKA (reference sequence). CDR3 size: 16 residues. CDR3 region: CSAKLAAGDSNQPQHF. The CDR3 nucleotides are TGCAGTGCAAAACTTGCTGCAGGGGATAGCAATCAGCCCCAGCATTTT.

This clonotype was seen ten or more times. This sequence joins TRBV10-3 and TRBJ2-7; 7 positions agree with TRBD2. V shed 0 bases and J 2 bases; nucleotides not matched to a gene: 4. The CDR3 runs 15 residues. Germline assignment: CDR1 ENHRY and CDR2 SYGVKD. CDR3 protein: CAISESLAETYEQYF. CDR3 in DNA: TGTGCCATCAGTGAGTCCCTAGCGGAAACCTACGAGCAGTACTTC.

There are a few counts of this clonotype. In DNA form, the CDR3 reads TGTGCCAGCAGAAACCGAGGGCCGTCTGGGGCCAACGTCCTGACTTTC. It translates to CASRNRGPSGANVLTF. The V gene is TRBV6-1, the J gene TRBJ2-6; D may be TRBD2 (5 bases). V lost 6 bases to trimming and J lost 1 base, with 13 bases between them. Germline CDR1 is MNHNS and CDR2 is SASEGT. The CDR3 contains 16 residues.

In this sample, this clonotype turned up a few times. The chain combines TRBV5-1 with TRBJ2-1, with 13 bases lining up with TRBD2. Germline V CDR1 and CDR2: SGHRS, YFSETQ. This CDR3 is 16 amino acids long. V trimming: 3 bases; J trimming: 10 bases; junction bases outside the gene matches: 10. As DNA, the CDR3 is TGCGCCAGCAGCTCGGCCGGACTAGCGGGAGTATCCGAGCAGTTCTTC. As protein: CASSSAGLAGVSEQFF.

This clonotype was seen a handful of times. This sequence joins TRBV2 and TRBJ1-1; D is unclear. V was trimmed by 9 bases and J by 3 bases, leaving 20 bases between them. This CDR3 region has 15 residues. CDR1 is SNHLY and CDR2 is FYNNEI in the germline V gene. CDR3 protein: CASDLKPGQDTEAFF. The CDR3 nucleotides read TGTGCCAGTGACCTTAAACCCGGGCAGGACACTGAAGCTTTCTTT.

This clonotype has a handful of counts. The V gene is TRBV20-1, the J gene TRBJ1-1; D gene ambiguous. The CDR3 length is 11 residues. Germline loops: CDR1 DFQATT, CDR2 SNEGSKA (reference sequence). Trimming shortened V by 0 bases and J by 7 bases, and 6 bases separated the two germline ends. The DNA of the CDR3 is TGCAGTGCTAGAGATCCCAGTGAAGCTTTCTTT. Translated: CSARDPSEAFF.

This clonotype was observed at least ten times. The chain links TRBV5-1 to TRBJ2-2, with 7 bases that match TRBD1. The CDR3 runs to 15 residues. Looked up from germline, CDR1 is SGHRS and CDR2 is YFSETQ. The V gene end was trimmed by 3 bases and the J gene end by 8 bases; junction bases not matched to a gene: 10. This CDR3 reads CASSSSGTAKGELFF. The CDR3 nucleotides read TGCGCCAGCAGCTCTTCCGGGACAGCGAAAGGGGAGCTGTTTTTT.